The 17 T cell receptor beta chains below come from one sample, sequenced in a study of shared clonotypes between healthy human individuals. CD45RO negativity and positive selection for CCR7 defined naive CD8 cells, a population that excluded terminally differentiated effector memory CD45RA+ cells. The table came from immunoSEQ multiplex PCR; TCRdb's copy has only in-frame clones and leaves some out. The sample has some 1,900,000 clones, about 95% seen once. Sample: naive CD8+ T cells sorted from blood. The receptors were gathered from a man aged 18 to 30 in good health.

The V gene is TRBV10-3, the J gene TRBJ2-7; no reliable D call. V was clipped by 1 base and J by 0 bases, with 7 bases between them. This CDR3 is built from 14 residues. Germline assignment: CDR1 ENHRY and CDR2 SYGVKD. The CDR3 DNA sequence: TGTGCCATCAGTGAGTGGGTTTCCTCCTACGAGCAGTACTTC. This sequence encodes CAISEWVSSYEQYF.

The chain recombines TRBV25-1 with TRBJ1-3; D gene uncertain. The CDR3 is 10 residues long. V was trimmed by 5 bases and J by 8 bases, leaving 4 bases between them. Germline assignment: CDR1 MGHDK and CDR2 SYGVNS. CDR3 in amino acids: CASSRDTIYF. CDR3 bases: TGTGCCAGCAGTCGAGACACCATATATTTT.

The V and J genes are TRBV7-8 and TRBJ2-4, with D tentatively TRBD2 (6 bases). This CDR3 spans 19 amino acids. V was clipped by 5 bases and J by 1 base, with 24 bases between them. Looked up from germline, CDR1 is SGHVS and CDR2 is FQNEAQ. CDR3 loop: CASSPRQRVESPAKNIQYF. In DNA, the CDR3 is TGTGCCAGCAGCCCACGGCAGCGGGTGGAATCTCCGGCCAAAAACATTCAGTACTTC.

This clone was counted once. The V and J genes are TRBV9 and TRBJ2-3; D unclear. Per germline, CDR1 SGDLS and CDR2 YYNGEE. The CDR3 consists of 15 residues. Trimming stripped 0 bases from V and 2 bases from J, with 10 bases between. Here the CDR3 reads CASSVVKGYTDTQYF. DNA for the CDR3: TGTGCCAGCAGCGTAGTAAAAGGGTACACAGATACGCAGTATTTT.

The V call is TRBV5-1, the J call TRBJ2-1; the D is unclear. Germline CDR1 and CDR2: SGHRS and YFSETQ. This CDR3 has 14 amino acids. The V end lost 0 bases, the J end lost 9 bases, and 13 bases lay between the germline ends. The CDR3 spells CASSLGMLGSEQFF. The CDR3 coding sequence is TGCGCCAGCAGCTTGGGCATGTTAGGTTCTGAGCAGTTCTTC.

The rearrangement joins TRBV29-1 to TRBJ1-2, with 10 positions matching TRBD1. V shed 0 bases and J 5 bases; nucleotides not matched to a gene: 9. In germline, CDR1 is SQVTM, CDR2 ANQGSEA. The CDR3 totals 16 residues. The chain's CDR3 is CSVEDPLGQGLYGYTF. In nucleotides, the CDR3 is TGCAGCGTTGAAGACCCCTTGGGACAGGGGTTATATGGCTACACCTTC. Combining the CDR3 with reference TRBV29-1 and TRBJ1-2 gives the whole variable domain SAVISQKPSRDICQRGTSLTIQCQVDSQVTMMFWYRQQPGQSLTLIATANQGSEATYESGFVIDKFPISRPNLTFSTLTVSNMSPEDSSIYLCSVEDPLGQGLYGYTFGSGTRLTVV.

The chain couples TRBV28 to TRBJ2-5, with 10 bases matching TRBD2. The CDR3 sequence is 16 residues long. CDR1 is MDHEN and CDR2 is SYDVKM in the germline V gene. With 5 bases clipped from V and 4 bases from J, the junction kept 10 bases outside the gene matches. The CDR3 region is CASSVPGLARAETQYF. CDR3 sequence (DNA): TGTGCCAGCAGTGTCCCGGGACTAGCGAGGGCAGAGACCCAGTACTTC.

The chain links TRBV15 to TRBJ1-1, with D perhaps matching TRBD1 (5 bases). The CDR3 runs 12 residues. Per germline, CDR1 LNHNV and CDR2 YYDKDF (reference sequence). Trimming removed 8 bases from V and 1 base from J, with 8 bases in between. The DNA for the CDR3 is TGTGCCACCGGACAATGGAACACTGAAGCTTTCTTT. Translation: CATGQWNTEAFF.

The chain carries TRBV30 and TRBJ1-1; D remains ambiguous. The ends were cut back, 0 bases at V and 10 bases at J, with 15 bases in the middle. Looked up from germline, CDR1 is GTSNPN and CDR2 is SVGIG (reference sequence). The CDR3 covers 13 residues. CDR3 nucleotide sequence: TGTGCCTGGAGTGTTGGAGGGTACTTGGGAGCTTTCTTT. Amino acid sequence: CAWSVGGYLGAFF.

The V gene is TRBV7-9, the J gene TRBJ1-1; tentatively, D is TRBD1 (6 bases). The CDR3 totals 17 residues. Trimming cost V 1 base and J 2 bases, with 17 bases left between them. Germline V gene lookup returns CDR1 SEHNR and CDR2 FQNEAQ (reference sequence). CDR3 nucleotides: TGTGCCAGCAGCTTAGAGACGGGGGCCGGGCGAAACACTGAAGCTTTCTTT. Protein sequence: CASSLETGAGRNTEAFF.

The chain carries TRBV29-1 and TRBJ2-7; D not resolved. With 1 base removed from V and 6 bases from J, the gap between germline ends came to 7 bases. Germline V lookup: CDR1 SQVTM, CDR2 ANQGSEA. The CDR3 runs 11 residues. CDR3 loop: CSVEVEVEQYF. CDR3 DNA: TGCAGCGTTGAAGTAGAGGTCGAGCAGTACTTC.

A remark on this clone: This sample includes further DNA sequences coding for the same CDR3. J is TRBJ2-1 and V is TRBV7-9, with a possible D match to TRBD2 (6 bases). Deletions cut 5 bases from V and 4 bases from J, with 12 bases between. Germline-derived CDR1 and CDR2 are SEHNR and FQNEAQ (reference sequence). The CDR3 covers 14 residues. CDR3 sequence: CASSPRDSYNEQFF. CDR3 coding DNA: TGTGCCAGCAGCCCGCGGGACTCTTACAATGAGCAGTTCTTC.

The chain is built from TRBV27 and TRBJ2-1, with D maybe TRBD1 (6 bases). The V gene lost 0 bases and the J gene lost 1 base, with 13 bases spanning the gap. Per the germline V gene, CDR1 is MNHEY and CDR2 is SMNVEV (reference sequence). The CDR3 contains 17 residues. CDR3 sequence reads: CASSLSTGDWSYNEQFF. DNA of the CDR3: TGTGCCAGCAGTTTATCGACAGGAGATTGGTCCTACAATGAGCAGTTCTTC.

The genes are TRBV15 and TRBJ2-3; D unresolved. V was shortened by 0 bases and J by 4 bases, with 5 bases between the two germline ends. The germline gives CDR1 LNHNV, CDR2 YYDKDF (reference sequence). The CDR3 totals 13 residues. The CDR3 reads CATSRDTADTQYF. The CDR3, as DNA: TGTGCCACCAGCAGAGATACTGCAGATACGCAGTATTTT.

This clone was seen just once. CDR3 region: CATMDGYTGELFF. The CDR3, as DNA: TGTGCCACTATGGACGGTTACACCGGGGAGCTGTTTTTT. The gene calls are TRBV6-5 and TRBJ2-2, with D uncertain. The CDR3 sequence is 13 residues long. Germline lookup yields CDR1 MNHEY and CDR2 SVGAGI. V was trimmed by 10 bases and J by 3 bases, leaving 12 bases between them.

The chain has TRBV5-3 and TRBJ2-7, with a weak D call TRBD2 (6 bases). TRBV5-3 is given ORF status, its function remaining uncertain. The V gene lost 4 bases and the J gene lost 2 bases, with 22 bases spanning the gap. The CDR3 contains 17 residues. CDR3 in amino acids: CARSPWRGRGLPYEQYF. CDR3 DNA: TGTGCCAGAAGCCCCTGGAGGGGTAGGGGCCTCCCCTACGAGCAGTACTTC.

The gene calls are TRBV11-2 and TRBJ2-7; perhaps TRBD1 as D (5 bases). V was clipped by 5 bases and J by 3 bases, with 11 bases between them. Germline V gene sequence: CDR1 SGHAT, CDR2 FQNNGV. CDR3 length: 13 amino acids. CDR3 coding DNA: TGTGCCAGCAGCCCTTCCCAGGGCTACGAGCAGTACTTC. Translation gives CASSPSQGYEQYF. The whole variable domain, remainder taken from reference TRBV11-2 and TRBJ2-7, is EAGVAQSPRYKIIEKRQSVAFWCNPISGHATLYWYQQILGQGPKLLIQFQNNGVVDDSQLPKDRFSAERLKGVDSTLKIQPAKLEDSAVYLCASSPSQGYEQYFGPGTRLTVT.